The rows below give T cell receptor beta chains drawn from one sample of a study of blood T cell repertoires in COVID-19. The protocol was immunoSEQ multiplex PCR, while the TCRdb copy is restricted to in-frame clones and leaves out a portion. The sample comprises over 85,000 clones, more than 70% of which are singletons, and around 4.9% rests with the top ten. Source material: peripheral blood. The receptors were sampled from a woman of 80 years or more with active COVID-19. Both conserved end residues are part of each CDR3. A D gene is named only where the DNA matches it firmly. Only part of the rows carry a size: once, few, many, or a class if the clone is expanded.

clone_size | j_call | cdr3_length | d_call | v_call | cdr3_nt | cdr3_aa
. | TRBJ1-4 | 15 | . | TRBV5-1 | TGCGCCAGCAGCTTGGGGGGCGGCACTAATGAAAAACTGTTTTTT | CASSLGGGTNEKLFF
. | TRBJ2-5 | 15 | TRBD2 | TRBV27 | TGTGCCAGCGCCCGCGGGGGAATTTACCAAGAGACCCAGTACTTC | CASARGGIYQETQYF
. | TRBJ2-1 | 17 | TRBD2 | TRBV24-1 | TGTGCCACCGCTTCGGGGGGGTCGGCGCGGGATCGTGGTGAGCAGTTCTTC | CATASGGSARDRGEQFF
. | TRBJ2-5 | 14 | . | TRBV18 | TGTGCCAGCTCCGGAGTAACGAAGCAAGAGACCCAGTACTTC | CASSGVTKQETQYF
. | TRBJ2-1 | 16 | . | TRBV28 | TGTGCCAGCAGTCTACGAACTAGTAACCCCTACAATGAGCAGTTCTTC | CASSLRTSNPYNEQFF
. | TRBJ2-2 | 15 | TRBD1 | TRBV19 | TGTGCCAGTAGTATAGTCCGGACAGGCGGAGGGGAGCTGTTTTTT | CASSIVRTGGGELFF
. | TRBJ2-5 | 15 | TRBD2 | TRBV5-1 | TGCGCCAGCAGCAGGGGACTAGCGGTCCAAGAGACCCAGTACTTC | CASSRGLAVQETQYF
. | TRBJ2-1 | 13 | . | TRBV6-1 | TGTGCCAGCAGTGAGGACTTCTACAATGAGCAGTTCTTC | CASSEDFYNEQFF
. | TRBJ2-5 | 16 | TRBD1 | TRBV4-2 | TGTGCCAGCAGCCAGAACGGCCTGGGACAGGAAGAGACCCAGTACTTC | CASSQNGLGQEETQYF
. | TRBJ2-5 | 12 | . | TRBV9 | TGTGCCAGCAGCGTAGCGGAGGAGACCCAGTACTTC | CASSVAEETQYF
. | TRBJ2-5 | 14 | . | TRBV7-8 | TGTGCCAGCAGCTTCCGACAGGACCAAGAGACCCAGTACTTC | CASSFRQDQETQYF
. | TRBJ2-7 | 14 | . | TRBV4-1 | TGCGCCAGCAGCCAAGATGAGGGTCCCTACGAGCAGTACTTC | CASSQDEGPYEQYF
. | TRBJ2-3 | 24 | . | TRBV21-1 | TGTGCCAGCAGCAAACGCTCCAACCGACCGAACCGAGGGGGGGGAGTACCTCCCACAGATACGCAGTATTTT | CASSKRSNRPNRGGGVPPTDTQYF
. | TRBJ2-5 | 16 | . | TRBV4-1 | TGCGCCAGCAGCCAAGTTCCCGGCGGTGGCTCAGAGACCCAGTACTTC | CASSQVPGGGSETQYF
. | TRBJ2-5 | 16 | TRBD2 | TRBV14 | TGTGCCAGCAGCCCGGGGACTAGCGGATACTGGGAGACCCAGTACTTC | CASSPGTSGYWETQYF
. | TRBJ1-4 | 14 | . | TRBV28 | TGTGCCAGCAGGGAGTTAGTAACTAATGAAAAACTGTTTTTT | CASRELVTNEKLFF
. | TRBJ2-7 | 17 | TRBD2 | TRBV11-3 | TGTGCCAGCAGCTTAGAAGCGGGACCAGGGCCTCACTACGAGCAGTACTTC | CASSLEAGPGPHYEQYF
. | TRBJ1-1 | 13 | . | TRBV5-6 | TGTGCCAGCAGCTTGGTGGTCCAGGCTGAAGCTTTCTTT | CASSLVVQAEAFF
. | TRBJ2-1 | 17 | TRBD2 | TRBV6-2/TRBV6-3 | TGTGCCAGCAGTTACTCGAGTCCTAGCGGGGTATACAATGAGCAGTTCTTC | CASSYSSPSGVYNEQFF
. | TRBJ2-7 | 15 | TRBD2 | TRBV25-1 | TGTGCCAGCAGTGAATTGACTAGCGGGACCAACGAGCAGTACTTC | CASSELTSGTNEQYF
. | TRBJ2-3 | 11 | . | TRBV20-1 | TGCAGTGCTAGAGCCTCGAGGTTGCAGTATTTT | CSARASRLQYF
. | TRBJ2-7 | 15 | TRBD1 | TRBV9 | TGTGCCAGCAGCGTCGGGACAGGGGATTTCTACGAGCAGTACTTC | CASSVGTGDFYEQYF
. | TRBJ2-3 | 16 | TRBD1 | TRBV4-2 | TGTGCCAGCAGCCAAGCCGGACAGGTTAGCACAGATACGCAGTATTTT | CASSQAGQVSTDTQYF
once | TRBJ1-2 | 14 | TRBD1 | TRBV5-1 | TGCGCCAGCAGCTTGGCACAGGGGAATCCTGGCTACACCTTC | CASSLAQGNPGYTF
. | TRBJ1-5 | 15 | . | TRBV2 | TGTGCCAGCAGTGAAAGGGGGACTAGAAATCAGCCCCAGCATTTT | CASSERGTRNQPQHF
. | TRBJ2-5 | 11 | . | TRBV20-1 | TGCAGTGCTAGCTCCGGGAAGACCCAGTACTTC | CSASSGKTQYF
. | TRBJ2-2 | 14 | . | TRBV5-1 | TGCGCCAGCAGCCCAACCACAGGGACCGGGGAGCTGTTTTTT | CASSPTTGTGELFF
. | TRBJ2-5 | 15 | TRBD2 | TRBV2 | TGTGCCAGCAGTGAAGAGGGACTAGCCCAAGAGACCCAGTACTTC | CASSEEGLAQETQYF
. | TRBJ2-7 | 15 | . | TRBV7-6 | TGTGCCAGCAGCTTGACCGAGACGGGAGTAGTGGAGCAGTACTTC | CASSLTETGVVEQYF
. | TRBJ2-7 | 10 | . | TRBV12-3/TRBV12-4 | TGTGCCAGCGCCGGCTACGAGCAGTACTTC | CASAGYEQYF
. | TRBJ2-7 | 15 | TRBD2 | TRBV19 | TGTGCCAGCAAGAAAAGGGTAGCGGGAATTCACGAGCAGTACTTC | CASKKRVAGIHEQYF
. | TRBJ2-3 | 17 | TRBD2 | TRBV5-4 | TGTGCCAGCAGCCCTCGAGTAGCGGGAGCAGGAACGGATACGCAGTATTTT | CASSPRVAGAGTDTQYF
. | TRBJ2-2 | 14 | . | TRBV18 | TGTGCCAGCTCACCCGACAGGGACTCCGGGGAGCTGTTTTTT | CASSPDRDSGELFF
. | TRBJ2-3 | 15 | TRBD2 | TRBV6-5 | TGTGCCAGCAGCTCCGGACTAGCGGGAGCAGATACGCAGTATTTT | CASSSGLAGADTQYF
. | TRBJ2-7 | 18 | TRBD2 | TRBV18 | TGTGCCAGCTCGTGGCGGGGTTCCGAGGGACTAGCGTACTACGAGCAGTACTTC | CASSWRGSEGLAYYEQYF
. | TRBJ2-3 | 13 | TRBD1 | TRBV29-1 | TGCAGCGTAAGACAGGGAGGCACAGATACGCAGTATTTT | CSVRQGGTDTQYF
few | TRBJ2-7 | 17 | TRBD1 | TRBV4-1 | TGCGCCAGCAGCCAAGATCCGAGAGGGGCAGGGGGCCACGAGCAGTACTTC | CASSQDPRGAGGHEQYF
. | TRBJ2-1 | 15 | TRBD1 | TRBV30 | TGTGCCTGGGCCCAGACAGGGTATTTTGGGAATGAGCAGTTCTTC | CAWAQTGYFGNEQFF
. | TRBJ2-1 | 15 | TRBD2 | TRBV6-6 | TGTGCCAGCAGTTACTGGCCTAGCGGAAATGGGGAGCAGTTCTTC | CASSYWPSGNGEQFF
. | TRBJ2-1 | 15 | . | TRBV7-2 | TGTGCCAGCAGCTCCGGCTCGGGGGGCGGAGATGAGCAGTTCTTC | CASSSGSGGGDEQFF
. | TRBJ1-2 | 13 | TRBD1 | TRBV7-2 | TGTGCCAGCAGCTACCCAACAGGGGATGGCTACACCTTC | CASSYPTGDGYTF
. | TRBJ1-5 | 16 | TRBD1 | TRBV2 | TGTGCCAGCAGTAACCGGGACAGGGGATCCAATCAGCCCCAGCATTTT | CASSNRDRGSNQPQHF
. | TRBJ2-3 | 14 | TRBD2 | TRBV27 | TGTGCCAGCAGCTTTAGCGGGTCCACAGATACGCAGTATTTT | CASSFSGSTDTQYF
few | TRBJ2-1 | 14 | TRBD2 | TRBV6-6 | TGTGCCAGCAGTAGACTAGCGGGAGTCGATGAGCAGTTCTTC | CASSRLAGVDEQFF
. | TRBJ2-5 | 22 | TRBD2 | TRBV9 | TGTGCCAGCAGCGTATCGATCTCACCGGGACTAGCGGACTACCAAGGGGGAGAGACCCAGTACTTC | CASSVSISPGLADYQGGETQYF
. | TRBJ2-5 | 14 | . | TRBV7-3 | TGTGCCAGCAGCTTAAGCGGCAAAAGGGAGACCCAGTACTTC | CASSLSGKRETQYF
. | TRBJ2-3 | 11 | . | TRBV30 | TGTGCCTGGGGGACTCCTAATACGCAGTATTTT | CAWGTPNTQYF
. | TRBJ2-1 | 14 | . | TRBV18 | TGTGCCAGCACAGAACAGGCTACCCATAATGAGCAGTTCTTC | CASTEQATHNEQFF
. | TRBJ2-2 | 14 | . | TRBV24-1 | TGTGCCACCAGTGACCCTCCTAACACCGGGGAGCTGTTTTTT | CATSDPPNTGELFF
. | TRBJ2-7 | 18 | TRBD2 | TRBV19 | TGTGCCAGTAGTATAGAACCACCCATTCCGGGAGGTCGCTACGAGCAGTACTTC | CASSIEPPIPGGRYEQYF
. | TRBJ2-7 | 16 | TRBD2 | TRBV5-4 | TGTGCCAGCAGCTTGGCCCGACTAGCGGGAACCTACGAGCAGTACTTC | CASSLARLAGTYEQYF
. | TRBJ1-1 | 11 | . | TRBV28 | TGTGCCAGCAGTATTGGAGGGGCATCTTTCTTT | CASSIGGASFF
. | TRBJ2-3 | 16 | TRBD2 | TRBV5-4 | TGTGCCAGCAGCTTGGGGGTCGGGACTAGGGCAGATACGCAGTATTTT | CASSLGVGTRADTQYF
. | TRBJ2-7 | 12 | . | TRBV7-2 | TGTACCAGCAGCTCGAAATTCGGGAGTTGGTACTTC | CTSSSKFGSWYF
. | TRBJ1-3 | 12 | . | TRBV28 | TGTGCCACCACAGGGTTTGGAAACACCATATATTTT | CATTGFGNTIYF
once | TRBJ1-6 | 15 | TRBD1 | TRBV7-6 | TGTGCCAGCAGCGGGACAGGGGCCCGCGATTCACCCCTCCACTTT | CASSGTGARDSPLHF
. | TRBJ1-1 | 14 | . | TRBV6-5 | TGTGCCAGCACTAAAGGGAGGGGCGGCACTGAAGCTTTCTTT | CASTKGRGGTEAFF